The clone carrying this T cell receptor (beta chain) was observed a handful of times. Source study methods: From reference gene primer amplification, estimates of nucleated cell counts were derived. The assay was immunoSEQ multiplex PCR, and TCRdb's table has in-frame clones only and misses some. V, J and clone size are those of that table, while D and trimming were read from the DNA. This table holds more than 250,000 clones, approximately 88% found once. Germline CDR1 SGHTA, CDR2 FQGNSA. This CDR3 is 17 amino acids long. The trim removed 5 bases at V and 3 bases at J, leaving 6 bases unmatched. The data derive from a study of blood T cell repertoires in COVID-19. Study details: COVID-19 samples, acute and convalescent, were from the United States, Italy and Spain. The analysed material was cDNA or gDNA that came from T cells, B-cell-depleted T cells, or PBMCs.

The TCR originated in a human donor in a cohort sampled during active COVID-19. Input material: peripheral blood. The chain joins TRBV7-2 to TRBJ2-6; 11 bases are shared with TRBD1. The CDR3 here is CASSPRTGGFGANVLTF. The CDR3 DNA sequence: TGTGCCAGCAGCCCTAGGACAGGGGGCTTTGGGGCCAACGTCCTGACTTTC.